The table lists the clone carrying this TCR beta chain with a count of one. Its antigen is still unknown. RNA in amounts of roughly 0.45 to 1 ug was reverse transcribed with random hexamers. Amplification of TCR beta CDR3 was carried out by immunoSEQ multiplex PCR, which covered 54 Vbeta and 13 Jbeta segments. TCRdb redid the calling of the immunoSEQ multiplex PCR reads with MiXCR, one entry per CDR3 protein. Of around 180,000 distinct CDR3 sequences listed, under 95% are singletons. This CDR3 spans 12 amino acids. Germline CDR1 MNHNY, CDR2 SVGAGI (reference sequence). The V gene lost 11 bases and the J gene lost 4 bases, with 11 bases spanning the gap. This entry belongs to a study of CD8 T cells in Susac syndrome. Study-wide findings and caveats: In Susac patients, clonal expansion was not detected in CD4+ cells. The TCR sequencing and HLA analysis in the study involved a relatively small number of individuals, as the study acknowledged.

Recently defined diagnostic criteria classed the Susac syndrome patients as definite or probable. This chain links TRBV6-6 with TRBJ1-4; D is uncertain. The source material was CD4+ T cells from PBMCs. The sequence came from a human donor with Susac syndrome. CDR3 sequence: CAAEAGNEKLFF. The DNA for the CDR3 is TGTGCCGCTGAGGCGGGTAATGAAAAACTGTTTTTT.